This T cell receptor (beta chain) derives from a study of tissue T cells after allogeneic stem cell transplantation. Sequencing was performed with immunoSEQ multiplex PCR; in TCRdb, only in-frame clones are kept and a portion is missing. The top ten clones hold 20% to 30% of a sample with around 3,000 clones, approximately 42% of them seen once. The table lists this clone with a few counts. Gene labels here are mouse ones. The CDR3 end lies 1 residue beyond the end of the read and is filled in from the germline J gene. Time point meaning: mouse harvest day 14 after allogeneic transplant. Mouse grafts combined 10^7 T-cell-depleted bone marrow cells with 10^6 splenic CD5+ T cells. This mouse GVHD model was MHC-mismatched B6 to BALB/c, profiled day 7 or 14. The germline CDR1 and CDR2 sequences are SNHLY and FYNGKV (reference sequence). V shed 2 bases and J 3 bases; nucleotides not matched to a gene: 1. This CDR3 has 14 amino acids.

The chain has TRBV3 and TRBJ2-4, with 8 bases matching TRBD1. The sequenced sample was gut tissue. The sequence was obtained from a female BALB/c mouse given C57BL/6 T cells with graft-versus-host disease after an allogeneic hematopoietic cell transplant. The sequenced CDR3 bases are TGTGCCAGCAGCTTAAGGGACAGGCAAAACACCTTGTAC. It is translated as CASSLRDRQNTLY. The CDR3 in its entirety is CASSLRDRQNTLYF.